What follows is one TCR beta chain and its context. The sample belongs to a study of blood T cell repertoires in COVID-19. At the level of the study: Samples came from the United States, Italy and Spain, spanning acute and convalescent COVID-19. PBMCs, B-cell-depleted T cells, or T cells were the source of the cDNA or gDNA that made up the material.

This CDR3 has 16 amino acids. Per the germline V gene, CDR1 is SGHRS and CDR2 is YFSETQ. V was trimmed by 0 bases and J by 0 bases, leaving 12 bases between them. Methods used by the authors: Estimates of nucleated cell counts were drawn from the amplification of reference gene primers. Clones were read by immunoSEQ multiplex PCR, and TCRdb kept only the in-frame ones, dropping some. D and trimming were read from the DNA, whereas the V and J calls and clone size are those reported in that table. Among 300,000 to 450,000 clones listed, more than 75% were seen once. This chain uses TRBV5-1 with TRBJ1-2; D unclear. The sequence derives from a human donor in a cohort sampled during active COVID-19. Sequenced sample: peripheral blood. The CDR3, as DNA: TGCGCCAGCAGCTTGGACCCAGCGAGAGCTAACTATGGCTACACCTTC. As protein: CASSLDPARANYGYTF.